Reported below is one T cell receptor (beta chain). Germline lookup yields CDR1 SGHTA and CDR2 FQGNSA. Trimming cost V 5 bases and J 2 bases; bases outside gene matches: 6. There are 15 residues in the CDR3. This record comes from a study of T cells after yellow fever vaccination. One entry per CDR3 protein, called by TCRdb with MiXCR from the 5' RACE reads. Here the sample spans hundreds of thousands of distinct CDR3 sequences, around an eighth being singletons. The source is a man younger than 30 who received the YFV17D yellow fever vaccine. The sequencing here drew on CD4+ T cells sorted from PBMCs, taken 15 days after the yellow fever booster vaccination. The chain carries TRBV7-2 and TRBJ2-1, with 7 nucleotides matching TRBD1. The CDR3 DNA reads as TGTGCCAGCAGCCCAAGCCAGGGGGCCTACAATGAGCAGTTCTTC. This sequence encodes CASSPSQGAYNEQFF.